The 22 T cell receptor beta chains presented below share a single source sample, sequenced in a study of beta chain features in type 1 diabetes. The whole isolated RNA underwent reverse transcription, so sequencing captured expressed TCRB transcripts. Clones were sequenced by immunoSEQ multiplex PCR, and TCRdb holds only the in-frame ones, with some missing. The top ten clones hold about 0.03% of a sample with 200,000 to 300,000 clones, 11% to 15% of them seen once. Material for sequencing was naive CD4+ T cells from blood. All receptors come from a woman aged 40 to 55 in good health.

The chain joins TRBV4-2 to TRBJ1-2; 11 bases map to TRBD1. The germline CDR1 and CDR2 sequences are LGHNA and YNFKEQ. There are 16 residues in the CDR3. V lost 2 bases, J lost 6 bases, and 8 bases stayed unmatched. The CDR3 sequence is CASSQPSGQGANGYTF. The CDR3 region has the DNA TGTGCCAGCAGCCAACCCAGCGGACAGGGGGCTAATGGCTACACCTTC.

The chain couples TRBV5-8 to TRBJ2-7; possible D gene TRBD2, 5 bases. This CDR3 is 13 amino acids long. Germline V gene lookup returns CDR1 SGHTS and CDR2 YDEGEE. The V end lost 4 bases, the J end lost 2 bases, and 10 bases lay between the germline ends. CDR3 sequence (DNA): TGTGCCAGCAGCATTGTGCGGGCCTACGAGCAGTACTTC. Amino acid sequence: CASSIVRAYEQYF.

This chain links TRBV20-1 with TRBJ2-7; D unclear. V lost 2 bases and J 3 bases, leaving 5 bases between the germline ends. The CDR3 spans 11 residues. The germline CDR1 and CDR2 sequences are DFQATT and SNEGSKA (reference sequence). The CDR3, as DNA: TGCAGTGCTAGACAGATCTACGAGCAGTACTTC. The encoded protein is CSARQIYEQYF.

This clone was seen only a few times. The rearrangement links TRBV5-4 to TRBJ2-7; possibly TRBD2 for D (6 bases). V was clipped by 0 bases and J by 3 bases, with 13 bases between them. The germline CDR1 and CDR2 sequences are SGHNT and YYREEE (reference sequence). The CDR3 is made up of 15 amino acids. CDR3 loop: CASSLAGVGGYEQYF. In nucleotides, the CDR3 is TGTGCCAGCAGCTTGGCCGGGGTGGGAGGCTACGAGCAGTACTTC.

The genes are TRBV7-8 and TRBJ1-5; unclear D gene. This CDR3 region has 14 residues. The germline V gene has CDR1 SGHVS and CDR2 FQNEAQ. The ends were cut back, 5 bases at V and 6 bases at J, with 14 bases in the middle. The CDR3 protein is CASSISRYGQPQHF. The CDR3 DNA sequence: TGTGCCAGCAGCATCAGCAGGTATGGTCAGCCCCAGCATTTT.

In its sample, this clone was seen a few times. J is TRBJ2-3 and V is TRBV7-2; 11 nucleotides line up with TRBD2. Germline V gene lookup returns CDR1 SGHTA and CDR2 FQGNSA. This CDR3 is 17 amino acids long. V dropped 4 bases and J dropped 0; count of bases not matched to a gene: 6. The CDR3 sequence is CASSSRLAGWSTDTQYF. In nucleotides, the CDR3 is TGTGCCAGCAGCTCGCGACTAGCGGGGTGGAGCACAGATACGCAGTATTTT.

This clone has only a few counts. The rearrangement links TRBV9 to TRBJ2-7; tentatively, D is TRBD1 (5 bases). Germline values: CDR1 SGDLS, CDR2 YYNGEE. The length of the CDR3 is 14 residues. The ends were cut back, 3 bases at V and 0 bases at J, with 10 bases in the middle. The CDR3 coding sequence is TGTGCCAGCAGCGCTACAGGCGGCTCCTACGAGCAGTACTTC. It codes for CASSATGGSYEQYF.

J is TRBJ1-5 and V is TRBV5-8; D is undetermined. Germline-derived CDR1 and CDR2 are SGHTS and YDEGEE. V lost 4 bases and J 7 bases, leaving 12 bases between the germline ends. This CDR3 has 13 amino acids. The CDR3 DNA reads TGTGCCAGCAGCGAACTTCGAGCCCAGCCCCAGCATTTT. Translated: CASSELRAQPQHF.

This clone has only a few counts. Here the CDR3 reads CAAGGSSYEQYF. The CDR3 nucleotides are TGTGCCGCCGGCGGGAGCTCCTACGAGCAGTACTTC. V usage is TRBV19 and J usage is TRBJ2-7; 7 bases agree with TRBD2. CDR1 and CDR2 from the germline V gene are LNHDA and SQIVND (reference sequence). V gave up 11 bases and J gave up 0 bases; unmatched junction bases: 4. The CDR3 runs to 12 residues. The complete variable domain, with remaining parts taken from reference TRBV19 and TRBJ2-7, reads DGGITQSPKYLFRKEGQNVTLSCEQNLNHDAMYWYRQDPGQGLRLIYYSQIVNDFQKGDIAEGYSVSREKKESFPLTVTSAQKNPTAFYLCAAGGSSYEQYFGPGTRLTVT.

This clone was found a few times. This rearrangement joins TRBV5-5 to TRBJ2-2; 8 positions agree with TRBD2. Germline V gene sequence: CDR1 SGHKS, CDR2 YYEKEE (reference sequence). The CDR3 loop spans 18 amino acids. Losses at the gene ends were 1 base for V and 0 bases for J; bases not matched to a gene: 8. This CDR3 reads CASSLLGLGGANTGELFF. The CDR3 DNA is TGTGCCAGCAGCTTGCTGGGGCTCGGGGGGGCGAACACCGGGGAGCTGTTTTTT.

The chain carries TRBV5-4 and TRBJ2-7, with a possible D match to TRBD2 (6 bases). Trimming took off 5 bases at V and 0 bases at J, with 15 bases between the two ends. This CDR3 is 15 amino acids long. CDR1 is SGHNT, CDR2 YYREEE, per germline (reference sequence). Here the CDR3 reads CASREGSLSSYEQYF. In DNA form, the CDR3 reads TGTGCCAGCAGGGAGGGGAGTCTTAGCTCCTACGAGCAGTACTTC. The entire variable domain, with the rest obtained from reference TRBV5-4 and TRBJ2-7, is as follows: ETGVTQSPTHLIKTRGQQVTLRCSSQSGHNTVSWYQQALGQGPQFIFQYYREEENGRGNFPPRFSGLQFPNYSSELNVNALELDDSALYLCASREGSLSSYEQYFGPGTRLTVT.

V gene TRBV7-2 combines with J gene TRBJ2-7; the match to TRBD1 covers 10 bases. The germline V gene has CDR1 SGHTA and CDR2 FQGNSA. The V gene end was trimmed by 5 bases and the J gene end by 3 bases; junction bases not matched to a gene: 7. The CDR3 totals 15 residues. CDR3 sequence (DNA): TGTGCCAGCAGCAATCGGGACAGGGGTAGCTACGAGCAGTACTTC. Encoded protein: CASSNRDRGSYEQYF.

This clone was detected only a few times. The chain employs TRBV9 and TRBJ2-2; TRBD2 matches at 9 bases. The V gene's germline CDR1 is SGDLS and CDR2 YYNGEE. This CDR3 contains 14 residues. Germline trimming cut 5 bases from V and 6 bases from J; bases unmatched to any gene: 5. CDR3 sequence (DNA): TGTGCCAGCAGTGATGCGGGGGGGCCCGGGGAGCTGTTTTTT. Its translation: CASSDAGGPGELFF.

The rearrangement uses TRBV19 and TRBJ2-1; D is unresolved. In germline, CDR1 is LNHDA, CDR2 SQIVND (reference sequence). The V and J ends lost 1 base and 0 bases respectively, with 10 bases between them. The CDR3 has 16 amino acids. DNA of the CDR3: TGTGCCAGTAGTATAGTCAGCGCCCGCTCCTACAATGAGCAGTTCTTC. The encoded protein is CASSIVSARSYNEQFF.

The J gene is TRBJ2-3, the V gene TRBV7-6; 9 nucleotides align to TRBD2. CDR1 and CDR2 (germline): SGHVS, FNYEAQ. CDR3 length: 16 amino acids. J lost 2 bases, V lost 1 base, and 4 bases had no gene match. The CDR3 sequence is CASSLGRGGLTDTQYF. CDR3 sequence (DNA): TGTGCCAGCAGCTTAGGGCGGGGGGGCCTCACAGATACGCAGTATTTT. Variable domain in full (rest from reference TRBV7-6 and TRBJ2-3): GAGVSQSPRYKVTKRGQDVALRCDPISGHVSLYWYRQALGQGPEFLTYFNYEAQQDKSGLPNDRFSAERPEGSISTLTIQRTEQRDSAMYRCASSLGRGGLTDTQYFGPGTRLTVL.

The chain employs TRBV18 and TRBJ1-1; 8 bases are shared with TRBD1. Germline V lookup: CDR1 KGHSH, CDR2 LQKENI. Losses at the gene ends were 6 bases for V and 2 bases for J; bases not matched to a gene: 5. The CDR3 consists of 14 residues. The CDR3 nucleotides are TGTGCCAGCTCCGAGGGACAGGCAAACACTGAAGCTTTCTTT. The encoded protein is CASSEGQANTEAFF.

This clone was picked up a small number of times. The J gene is TRBJ2-5, the V gene TRBV9; 7 bases are shared with TRBD1. The CDR3 has 16 amino acids. J was trimmed by 4 bases and V by 4 bases; bases with no gene match: 13. Germline assignment: CDR1 SGDLS and CDR2 YYNGEE. Here the CDR3 reads CASSTRPGTDGETQYF. The CDR3 DNA reads TGTGCCAGCAGCACGAGACCTGGGACAGACGGAGAGACCCAGTACTTC. The variable domain in full, with the rest retrieved from reference TRBV9 and TRBJ2-5, is DSGVTQTPKHLITATGQRVTLRCSPRSGDLSVYWYQQSLDQGLQFLIQYYNGEERAKGNILERFSAQQFPDLHSELNLSSLELGDSALYFCASSTRPGTDGETQYFGPGTRLLVL.

The DNA for the CDR3 is TGTGCCAGTAGTATAGTAACAGGGTCGAACACCGGGGAGCTGTTTTTT. Its protein product is CASSIVTGSNTGELFF. V and J are TRBV19 and TRBJ2-2; TRBD1 is a possible D gene (6 bases). The CDR3 has 16 residues. The germline V and J ends were trimmed by 1 base and 0 bases, with 9 bases remaining between them. Germline CDR1 and CDR2: LNHDA and SQIVND (reference sequence).

This clone was observed a handful of times. V gene TRBV19 combines with J gene TRBJ1-2; 9 bases fit TRBD1. Germline V CDR1 and CDR2: LNHDA, SQIVND (reference sequence). The CDR3 runs 15 residues. Trimming cost V 5 bases and J 7 bases; bases outside gene matches: 11. The CDR3, as DNA: TGTGCCAGTAGTTCATGGACAGGGGAAGCTGGTGGCTACACCTTC. This codes for CASSSWTGEAGGYTF.

The chain couples TRBV7-2 to TRBJ2-7; the match to TRBD2 covers 8 bases. The CDR3 is 15 amino acids. J gave up 2 bases and V 5 bases, and 8 bases lay outside the gene matches. The germline gives CDR1 SGHTA, CDR2 FQGNSA. The CDR3 nucleotides are TGTGCCAGCAGCGTAGGGGCCGGGGGGGCCTACGAGCAGTACTTC. Translating it yields CASSVGAGGAYEQYF.

This clone was counted a few times. V gene TRBV5-6 combines with J gene TRBJ2-5, with a possible D match to TRBD2 (6 bases). V shed 4 bases and J shed 3 bases, with 13 bases lying between them. CDR1 SGHDT and CDR2 YYEEEE come from the germline V gene. This CDR3 comprises 14 residues. CDR3 in amino acids: CASSPRGREETQYF. The CDR3, as DNA: TGTGCCAGCAGCCCACGGGGGAGAGAAGAGACCCAGTACTTC.

This clone was recorded a few times. The genes are TRBV7-6 and TRBJ2-1; 10 bases match TRBD2. The trim removed 5 bases at V and 4 bases at J, leaving 14 bases unmatched. This CDR3 spans 18 amino acids. Germline CDR1 and CDR2: SGHVS and FNYEAQ. CDR3 coding DNA: TGTGCCAGCAGCCCCGCCGCCCCGGGACTAGCGATATACAATGAGCAGTTCTTC. Translation gives CASSPAAPGLAIYNEQFF.